The 21 T cell receptor beta chains in this list originate from one sample, sequenced in a study of T cells expressing NK-cell markers. One entry per CDR3 protein, without DNA, is what TCRdb gives after re-calling the 5' RACE reads. The specimen's table records 130,000 to 150,000 distinct CDR3 sequences. The sample was blood T cells: a sorted CD56 or NKG2C T cell subset, CD4+ or CD8+ T cells, or bulk PBMC T cells (not recorded which). The receptors were gathered from a man aged 18 to 30 in good health.

The chain uses TRBV4-2 and TRBJ1-2. The CDR3 runs to 15 residues. CDR1 and CDR2 (germline): LGHNA, YNFKEQ. CDR3 region: CASSQEGLLNYGYTF.

The chain joins TRBV11-1 to TRBJ1-1; without DNA, the TCRdb call of TRBD1 cannot be checked. This CDR3 comprises 20 residues. Germline assignment: CDR1 SGHAT and CDR2 FQDESV (reference sequence). The chain's CDR3 is CASSSNRLAGGAIPNTEAFF.

The chain employs TRBV6-1 and TRBJ1-2; without DNA, the TCRdb call of TRBD1 cannot be checked. Per germline, CDR1 MNHNS and CDR2 SASEGT. The CDR3 has 15 residues. The CDR3 sequence: CASSSPTVAPSGYTF.

The V gene is TRBV5-1, the J gene TRBJ1-1. The germline gives CDR1 SGHRS, CDR2 YFSETQ. CDR3 size: 18 residues. The CDR3 sequence: CASSLASGGVIGDTEAFF.

V usage is TRBV7-9 and J usage is TRBJ2-1; TCRdb's assignment of TRBD2 cannot be checked, as there is no DNA. Per germline, CDR1 SEHNR and CDR2 FQNEAQ (reference sequence). The CDR3 length is 16 residues. CDR3 residues: CASSLAGAGLGLEQFF.

V and J are TRBV6-2 or TRBV6-3 and TRBJ2-7. The CDR3 loop spans 15 amino acids. Looked up from germline, CDR1 is MNHEY and CDR2 is SVGEGT. The CDR3 protein is CASRDHRYQIYEQYF.

The chain is built from TRBV7-9 and TRBJ2-3; TCRdb names TRBD2, which stays unverified in the absence of DNA. This CDR3 comprises 16 residues. Germline loops: CDR1 SEHNR, CDR2 FQNEAQ (reference sequence). The CDR3 reads CASSVGLDQRTDTQYF.

This chain uses TRBV7-7 with TRBJ2-3. Germline V gives CDR1 SSHAT, CDR2 FNYEAQ (reference sequence). The CDR3 loop spans 13 amino acids. The CDR3 sequence: CASSLEGTDTQYF.

V usage is TRBV27 and J usage is TRBJ2-4; TCRdb reports TRBD1, a call that lacks DNA to check it against. CDR1 is MNHEY and CDR2 is SMNVEV in the germline V gene (reference sequence). This CDR3 spans 15 amino acids. CDR3 protein: CASSPSGGAGNIQYF.

The chain joins TRBV19 to TRBJ2-1; there is no DNA to check the TCRdb D call of TRBD2. Per germline, CDR1 LNHDA and CDR2 SQIVND (reference sequence). This CDR3 has 17 amino acids. CDR3 protein: CASSPTPTSGPNNEQFF.

V gene TRBV7-9 combines with J gene TRBJ2-1. This CDR3 has 12 amino acids. Germline lookup yields CDR1 SEHNR and CDR2 FQNEAQ (reference sequence). The CDR3 reads CASSRSTNEQFF.

J is TRBJ2-7 and V is TRBV3-1. CDR1 and CDR2 from the germline V gene are LGHDT and YNNKEL (reference sequence). This CDR3 is 14 amino acids long. The CDR3 loop reads CASSQVWGTYEQYF.

This chain joins TRBV6-5 and TRBJ2-2; absent DNA, TCRdb's TRBD2 call cannot be checked. Germline V lookup: CDR1 MNHEY, CDR2 SVGAGI. The CDR3 extends over 17 amino acids. CDR3 in amino acids: CASSNLAGGHRSGELFF.

V and J are TRBV3-1 and TRBJ2-1; with no DNA, the TCRdb D assignment of TRBD2 cannot be verified. The length of the CDR3 is 18 residues. CDR1 and CDR2 from the germline V gene are LGHDT and YNNKEL (reference sequence). CDR3 sequence reads: CASSQDQAGFALMDEQFF.

The chain carries TRBV15 and TRBJ1-3. This CDR3 region has 15 residues. CDR1 and CDR2 (germline): LNHNV, YYDKDF (reference sequence). CDR3 in amino acids: CATSRGDNSGNTIYF.

The V and J genes are TRBV12-3 or TRBV12-4 and TRBJ2-1; the D gene TCRdb calls, TRBD1, cannot be checked with no DNA. The CDR3 totals 13 residues. CDR3: CATRSSSYNEQFF.

The rearrangement uses TRBV6-5 and TRBJ2-1; the D gene TCRdb calls, TRBD1, cannot be checked with no DNA. The CDR3 is made up of 12 amino acids. CDR1 MNHEY and CDR2 SVGAGI come from the germline V gene. The CDR3: CASRTPGNEQFF.

V is TRBV29-1 and J is TRBJ2-1; the D gene TCRdb calls, TRBD2, cannot be checked with no DNA. The CDR3 is 15 residues long. The germline V gene has CDR1 SQVTM and CDR2 ANQGSEA. CDR3 region: CSVEWREGQDYEQFF.

The V and J genes are TRBV12-3 or TRBV12-4 and TRBJ2-5; checking the TCRdb D call of TRBD1 is not possible without DNA. The length of the CDR3 is 14 residues. CDR3 in amino acids: CASSSWTDQETQYF.

V is TRBV4-1 and J is TRBJ1-3. The germline gives CDR1 MGHRA, CDR2 YSYEKL. The CDR3 is made up of 16 amino acids. The CDR3 region is CASSEGGGYSGNTIYF.

V is TRBV7-7 and J is TRBJ2-1; TCRdb's D call, TRBD2, is unchecked because there is no DNA. This CDR3 is 15 amino acids long. The germline gives CDR1 SSHAT, CDR2 FNYEAQ (reference sequence). CDR3 sequence: CASSSGTSTSDEQFF.